Listed below are T cell receptor beta chains from one sample, sequenced in a study of blood T cells in healthy people across ages. MiXCR was run by TCRdb on the 5' RACE reads, yielding one entry per CDR3 protein. The sample holds around 2 million distinct CDR3 sequences, approximately 40% seen once. What was sequenced was blood. All receptors come from a human donor in good health. The CDR3 runs from the conserved cysteine through the conserved F or W. Fields, in order: J gene, D gene, clone size, V gene, CDR3 DNA, CDR3 protein. A D gene is named only where the DNA matches it firmly. The size field is filled for only some rows; it gives once, few, many or a size class.

TRBJ2-5	NA	NA	TRBV9	TGTGCCAGCAGCGTATGGGGGGAAACACTTTGGGAGACCCAGTACTTC	CASSVWGETLWETQYF
TRBJ1-2	NA	NA	TRBV5-1	TGCGCCAGCAGCTTGGGACATCCGAACTATGGCTACACCTTC	CASSLGHPNYGYTF
TRBJ1-1	NA	NA	TRBV4-1	TGCGCCAGCAGCCAAGGAAATCAAGGGTGGGAGAACACTGAAGCTTTCTTT	CASSQGNQGWENTEAFF
TRBJ2-7	TRBD1	NA	TRBV6-5	TGTGTCAGCAGTTACAACAGGGGCCCCTACGAGCAGTACTTC	CVSSYNRGPYEQYF
TRBJ1-1	NA	NA	TRBV7-6	TGTGCCAGCAGCTCCAGTGGGTCGCCAAACACTGAAGCTTTCTTT	CASSSSGSPNTEAFF
TRBJ1-2	NA	NA	TRBV9	TGTGCCAGCAGCGTTTCCGACGGACATAACTATGGCTACACCTTC	CASSVSDGHNYGYTF
TRBJ2-5	TRBD2	NA	TRBV25-1	TGTGCCAGCAGTGAACGGCGGGGGGCCGAGGAGACCCAGTACTTC	CASSERRGAEETQYF
TRBJ2-3	TRBD2	NA	TRBV9	TGTGCCAGCAATCGACTAGCGGGGACGACAGATACGCAGTATTTT	CASNRLAGTTDTQYF
TRBJ2-3	NA	few	TRBV7-8	TGTGCCAGCAGCTTTGTTGGTGGAGGGGCGGCGGATACGCAGTATTTT	CASSFVGGGAADTQYF
TRBJ2-1	TRBD2	few	TRBV15	TGTGCCACCAGCCGGAAACTAGCGGGAGAGTACAATGAGCAGTTCTTC	CATSRKLAGEYNEQFF
TRBJ1-2	TRBD1	NA	TRBV12-3/TRBV12-4	TGTGCCAGCAGTTCCCCGGGACAGGGTAGTGGCTACACCTTC	CASSSPGQGSGYTF
TRBJ2-5	TRBD2	few	TRBV5-1	TGCGCCAGCAGATCAAGACTAGCCGAAGAGACCCAGTACTTC	CASRSRLAEETQYF
TRBJ2-1	TRBD1	NA	TRBV28	TGTGCCAGCAGTACCCCCCGACAGGGGAACGCCTTGGGGCAGTTCTTC	CASSTPRQGNALGQFF
TRBJ2-1	TRBD2	NA	TRBV2	TGTGCCAGCTTGGGGGTATTAGCGGGGGGCCGGGAGCAGTTCTTC	CASLGVLAGGREQFF
TRBJ2-3	TRBD2	few	TRBV7-2	TGTGCCAGCAGTTGGGGGAGGGGCCCGGCAGATACGCAGTATTTT	CASSWGRGPADTQYF
TRBJ2-5	NA	few	TRBV7-9	TGTGCCAGCAGCTGGTCTGACAGACACCAAGAGACCCAGTACTTC	CASSWSDRHQETQYF
TRBJ2-1	TRBD2	NA	TRBV5-1	TGCGCCAGCAGCCCCAAACTAGCGGGGGGGATGAGCTCCTACAATGAGCAGTGCTTC	CASSPKLAGGMSSYNEQCF
TRBJ2-1	NA	NA	TRBV9	TGTGCCAGCAGCGTAGAGAGTTGGCCCTACAATGAGCAGTTCTTC	CASSVESWPYNEQFF
TRBJ1-1	NA	NA	TRBV6-5	TGTGCCAGCAGCCCAGCCCGCGGGGGAACTGAAGCTTTCTTT	CASSPARGGTEAFF
TRBJ2-5	NA	NA	TRBV20-1	TGCAGTGCCCCAGCGGCGCCCGCCCAAGAGACCCAGTACTTC	CSAPAAPAQETQYF